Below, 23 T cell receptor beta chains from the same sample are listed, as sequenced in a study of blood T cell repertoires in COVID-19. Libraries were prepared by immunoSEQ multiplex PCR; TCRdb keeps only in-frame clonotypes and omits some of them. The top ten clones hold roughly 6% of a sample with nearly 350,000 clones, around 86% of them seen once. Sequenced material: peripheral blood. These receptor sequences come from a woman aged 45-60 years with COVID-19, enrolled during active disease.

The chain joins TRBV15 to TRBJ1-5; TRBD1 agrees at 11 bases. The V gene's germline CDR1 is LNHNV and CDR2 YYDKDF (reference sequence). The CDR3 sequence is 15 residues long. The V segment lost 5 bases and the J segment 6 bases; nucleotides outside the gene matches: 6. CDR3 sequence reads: CATSYGQGASQPQHF. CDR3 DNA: TGTGCCACCAGCTACGGACAGGGGGCGAGTCAGCCCCAGCATTTT.

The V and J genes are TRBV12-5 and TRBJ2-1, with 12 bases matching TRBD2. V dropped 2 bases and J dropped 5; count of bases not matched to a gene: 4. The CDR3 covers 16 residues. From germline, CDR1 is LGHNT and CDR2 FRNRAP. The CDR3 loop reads CASGLYPSGRDNEQFF. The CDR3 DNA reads TGTGCTAGTGGTTTGTACCCTAGCGGGAGGGACAATGAGCAGTTCTTC.

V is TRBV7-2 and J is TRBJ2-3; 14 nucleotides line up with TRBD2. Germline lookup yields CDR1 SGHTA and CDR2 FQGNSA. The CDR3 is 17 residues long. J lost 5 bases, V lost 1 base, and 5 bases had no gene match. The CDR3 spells CASSLVGTSGGKDTQYF. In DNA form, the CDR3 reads TGTGCCAGCAGCTTAGTGGGGACTAGCGGGGGAAAAGATACGCAGTATTTT. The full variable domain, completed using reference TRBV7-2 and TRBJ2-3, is GAGVSQSPSNKVTEKGKDVELRCDPISGHTALYWYRQSLGQGLEFLIYFQGNSAPDKSGLPSDRFSAERTGGSVSTLTIQRTQQEDSAVYLCASSLVGTSGGKDTQYFGPGTRLTVL.

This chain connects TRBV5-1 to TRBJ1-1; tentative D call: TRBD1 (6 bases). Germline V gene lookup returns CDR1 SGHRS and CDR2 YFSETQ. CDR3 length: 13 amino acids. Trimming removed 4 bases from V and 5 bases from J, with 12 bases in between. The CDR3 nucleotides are TGCGCCAGCAGCGACAGGAGTAAAACTGAAGCTTTCTTT. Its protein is CASSDRSKTEAFF.

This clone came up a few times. The CDR3, as DNA: TGTGCCAGCAGCCGGGGAGTTACGAACACTGAAGCTTTCTTT. Amino acids: CASSRGVTNTEAFF. The chain joins TRBV4-2 to TRBJ1-1; no definite D call. The CDR3 runs to 14 residues. Trimming pared 4 bases from V and 1 base from J, leaving 10 bases between. Germline loops: CDR1 LGHNA, CDR2 YNFKEQ.

CDR3 residues: CASSPGTVEYGAFF. In DNA, the CDR3 is TGTGCCAGCAGCCCCGGGACAGTTGAGTACGGGGCTTTCTTT. The chain combines TRBV11-3 with TRBJ1-1; 7 nucleotides align to TRBD1. V trimming: 5 bases; J trimming: 11 bases; junction bases outside the gene matches: 14. Germline CDR1 reads SGHNT; CDR2 reads YENEEA. The CDR3 covers 14 residues.

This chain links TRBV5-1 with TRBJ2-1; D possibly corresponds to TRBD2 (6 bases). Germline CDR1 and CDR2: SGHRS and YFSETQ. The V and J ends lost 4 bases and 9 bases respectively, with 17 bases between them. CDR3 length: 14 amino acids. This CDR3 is CASSPGSGEAEQFF. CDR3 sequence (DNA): TGCGCCAGCAGCCCCGGGTCGGGAGAGGCTGAGCAGTTCTTC.

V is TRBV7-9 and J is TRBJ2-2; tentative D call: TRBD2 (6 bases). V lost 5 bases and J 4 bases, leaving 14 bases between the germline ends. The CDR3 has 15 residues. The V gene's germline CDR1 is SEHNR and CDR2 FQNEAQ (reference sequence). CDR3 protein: CASSPRGSGTGELFF. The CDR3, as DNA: TGTGCCAGCAGCCCTCGGGGTAGCGGCACCGGGGAGCTGTTTTTT.

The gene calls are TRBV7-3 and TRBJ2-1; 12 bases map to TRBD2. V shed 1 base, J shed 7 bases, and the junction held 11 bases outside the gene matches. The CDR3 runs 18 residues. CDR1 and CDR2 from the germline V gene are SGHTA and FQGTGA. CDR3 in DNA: TGTGCCAGCAGCTTAAGGTGGGCTAGCGGGAGGGCGGGGAATGAGCAGTTCTTC. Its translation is CASSLRWASGRAGNEQFF.

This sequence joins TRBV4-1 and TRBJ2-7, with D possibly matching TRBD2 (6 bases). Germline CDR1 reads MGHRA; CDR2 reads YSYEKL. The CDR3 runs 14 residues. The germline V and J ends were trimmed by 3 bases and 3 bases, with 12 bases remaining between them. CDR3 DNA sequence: TGCGCCAGCAGCCACGAGGGACTTTTCTACGAGCAGTACTTC. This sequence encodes CASSHEGLFYEQYF.

CDR3 DNA sequence: TGTGCCAGCAGTGACAGGGCCAGCACAGATACGCAGTATTTT. Amino acids: CASSDRASTDTQYF. V gene TRBV2 combines with J gene TRBJ2-3; D may be TRBD1 (5 bases). The CDR3 is 14 residues long. Looked up from germline, CDR1 is SNHLY and CDR2 is FYNNEI. Trimming took off 3 bases at V and 0 bases at J, with 7 bases between the two ends.

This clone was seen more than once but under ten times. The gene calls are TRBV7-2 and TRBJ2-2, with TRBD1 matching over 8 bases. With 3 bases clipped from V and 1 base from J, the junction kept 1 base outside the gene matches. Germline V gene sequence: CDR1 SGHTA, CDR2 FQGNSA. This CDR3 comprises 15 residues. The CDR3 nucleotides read TGTGCCAGCAGCTTGGGGACAGGGAACACCGGGGAGCTGTTTTTT. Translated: CASSLGTGNTGELFF.

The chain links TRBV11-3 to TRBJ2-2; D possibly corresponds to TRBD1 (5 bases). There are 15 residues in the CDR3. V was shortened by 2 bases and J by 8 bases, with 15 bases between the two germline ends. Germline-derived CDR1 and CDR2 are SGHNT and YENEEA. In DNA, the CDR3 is TGTGCCAGCAGCTTAATAGGACAACGCGGTGGGGAGCTGTTTTTT. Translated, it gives CASSLIGQRGGELFF.

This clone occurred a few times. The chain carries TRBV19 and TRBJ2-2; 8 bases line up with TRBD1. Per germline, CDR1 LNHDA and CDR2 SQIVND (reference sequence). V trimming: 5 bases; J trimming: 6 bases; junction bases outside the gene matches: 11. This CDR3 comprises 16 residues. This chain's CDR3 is CASSLDRGFGSGELFF. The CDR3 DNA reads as TGTGCCAGTAGTCTTGACAGGGGATTCGGATCCGGGGAGCTGTTTTTT. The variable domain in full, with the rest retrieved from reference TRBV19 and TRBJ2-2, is DGGITQSPKYLFRKEGQNVTLSCEQNLNHDAMYWYRQDPGQGLRLIYYSQIVNDFQKGDIAEGYSVSREKKESFPLTVTSAQKNPTAFYLCASSLDRGFGSGELFFGEGSRLTVL.

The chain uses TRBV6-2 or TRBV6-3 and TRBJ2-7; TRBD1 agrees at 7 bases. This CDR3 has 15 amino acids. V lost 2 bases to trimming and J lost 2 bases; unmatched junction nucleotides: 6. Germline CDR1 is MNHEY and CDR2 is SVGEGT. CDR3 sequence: CASSYETGTTYEQYF. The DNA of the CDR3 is TGTGCCAGCAGTTACGAGACAGGGACGACCTACGAGCAGTACTTC.

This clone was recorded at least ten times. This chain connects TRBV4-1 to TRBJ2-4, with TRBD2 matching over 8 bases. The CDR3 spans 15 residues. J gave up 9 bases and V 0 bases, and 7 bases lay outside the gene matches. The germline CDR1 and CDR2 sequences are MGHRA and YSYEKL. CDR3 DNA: TGCGCCAGCAGCCAAGATCCGACTAGCGTGAGCATTCAGTACTTC. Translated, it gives CASSQDPTSVSIQYF.

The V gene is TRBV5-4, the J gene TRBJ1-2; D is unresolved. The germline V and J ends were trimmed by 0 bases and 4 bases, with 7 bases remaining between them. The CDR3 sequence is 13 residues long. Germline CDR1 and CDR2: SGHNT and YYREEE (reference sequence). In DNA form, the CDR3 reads TGTGCCAGCAGCTTGGGACTGAGCTATGGCTACACCTTC. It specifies CASSLGLSYGYTF. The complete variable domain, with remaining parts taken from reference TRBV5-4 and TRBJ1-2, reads ETGVTQSPTHLIKTRGQQVTLRCSSQSGHNTVSWYQQALGQGPQFIFQYYREEENGRGNFPPRFSGLQFPNYSSELNVNALELDDSALYLCASSLGLSYGYTFGSGTRLTVV.

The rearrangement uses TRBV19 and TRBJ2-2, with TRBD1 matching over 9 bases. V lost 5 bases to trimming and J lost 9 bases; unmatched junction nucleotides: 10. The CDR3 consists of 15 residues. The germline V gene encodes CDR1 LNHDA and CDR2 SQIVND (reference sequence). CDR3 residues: CASSFTQGAVWELFF. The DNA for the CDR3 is TGTGCCAGTAGTTTCACACAGGGGGCGGTCTGGGAGCTGTTTTTT.

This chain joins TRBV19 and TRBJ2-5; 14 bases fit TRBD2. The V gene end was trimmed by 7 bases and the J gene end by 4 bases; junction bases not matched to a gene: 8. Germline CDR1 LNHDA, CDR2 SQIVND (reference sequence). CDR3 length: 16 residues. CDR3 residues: CASTPGLAGGLETQYF. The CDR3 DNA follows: TGTGCCAGTACCCCCGGACTAGCGGGAGGATTAGAGACCCAGTACTTC.

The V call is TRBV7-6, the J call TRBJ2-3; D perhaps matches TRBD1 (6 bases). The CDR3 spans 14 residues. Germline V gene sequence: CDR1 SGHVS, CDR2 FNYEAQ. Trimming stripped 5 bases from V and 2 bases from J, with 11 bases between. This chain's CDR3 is CASSTRQVTDTQYF. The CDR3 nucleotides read TGTGCCAGCAGCACGCGACAGGTCACAGATACGCAGTATTTT.

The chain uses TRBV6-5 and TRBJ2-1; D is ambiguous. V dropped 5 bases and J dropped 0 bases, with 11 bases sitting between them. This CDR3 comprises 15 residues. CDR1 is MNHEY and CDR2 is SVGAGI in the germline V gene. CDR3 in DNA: TGTGCCAGCAGTCCACTGGCGGCCTCCTACAATGAGCAGTTCTTC. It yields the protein CASSPLAASYNEQFF.

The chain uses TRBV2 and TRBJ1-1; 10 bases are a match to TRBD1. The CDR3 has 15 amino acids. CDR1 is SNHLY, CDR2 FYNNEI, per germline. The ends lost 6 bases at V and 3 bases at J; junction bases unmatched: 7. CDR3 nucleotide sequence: TGTGCCAGCAGAAGACAGGGGGCGCGGTACACTGAAGCTTTCTTT. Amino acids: CASRRQGARYTEAFF. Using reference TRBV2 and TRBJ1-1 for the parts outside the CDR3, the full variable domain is EPEVTQTPSHQVTQMGQEVILRCVPISNHLYFYWYRQILGQKVEFLVSFYNNEISEKSEIFDDQFSVERPDGSNFTLKIRSTKLEDSAMYFCASRRQGARYTEAFFGQGTRLTVV.

The CDR3 here is CASRLQGASEKLFF. CDR3 DNA: TGTGCCAGCAGACTACAGGGGGCAAGTGAAAAACTGTTTTTT. The rearrangement links TRBV6-5 to TRBJ1-4; TRBD1 matches at 9 bases. The CDR3 length is 14 residues. The junction had 6 bases not matched to a gene; V was cut back by 6 bases and J by 7 bases. Germline loops: CDR1 MNHEY, CDR2 SVGAGI.